Below, 9 T cell receptor beta chains from the same sample are listed, as sequenced in a study of vaccination effects on CD4 cells after COVID-19. No antigen has been assigned to these receptors. Assay used: immunoSEQ multiplex PCR; TCRdb lists only in-frame clones, some missing. This table holds tens of thousands of clones, roughly 80% found once. ViraFEST assay sequencing came after antigen-specific CD4+ T cells were expanded with viral peptide pools. Cultured cells yielded isolated CD4+ T cells after approximately nine days. This sample comprised CD4+ T cells from PBMCs cultured with HCoV-229E spike peptides, obtained before COVID-19 vaccination. The receptors stem from a human donor who received a COVID-19 vaccine.

The chain has TRBV5-1 and TRBJ2-1, with TRBD1 matching over 11 bases. The CDR3 extends over 16 amino acids. J gave up 7 bases and V 1 base, and 7 bases lay outside the gene matches. Germline lookup yields CDR1 SGHRS and CDR2 YFSETQ. CDR3 DNA sequence: TGCGCCAGCAGCTTGTGGTCCGGGACAGGGGGTAATGAGCAGTTCTTC. Translated: CASSLWSGTGGNEQFF.

V is TRBV6-5 and J is TRBJ2-7, with 11 bases identical to TRBD1. CDR1 is MNHEY, CDR2 SVGAGI, per germline. This CDR3 spans 14 amino acids. The ends lost 2 bases at V and 6 bases at J; junction bases unmatched: 3. DNA for the CDR3: TGTGCCAGCAGTTACGGACAGGGGGCTCTCGAGCAGTACGTC. Translated: CASSYGQGALEQYV.

The V call is TRBV10-3, the J call TRBJ2-4; 7 bases fit TRBD2. This CDR3 is 18 amino acids long. From germline, CDR1 is ENHRY and CDR2 SYGVKD. V dropped 8 bases and J dropped 0; count of bases not matched to a gene: 16. CDR3 coding DNA: TGTGCCATCTTGCGGGGACTAAAATTTCGTCTAGCCAAAAACATTCAGTACTTC. Residues: CAILRGLKFRLAKNIQYF.

The V call is TRBV6-5, the J call TRBJ2-3; TRBD1 matches 8 bases. Germline values: CDR1 MNHEY, CDR2 SVGAGI. The CDR3 totals 16 residues. The junction had 6 bases not matched to a gene; V was cut back by 4 bases and J by 0 bases. In DNA, the CDR3 is TGTGCCAGCAGTTTCGACAGGGGAAGTAGCACAGATACGCAGTATTTT. Protein product: CASSFDRGSSTDTQYF.

V usage is TRBV5-1 and J usage is TRBJ2-5; D not resolved. This CDR3 spans 12 amino acids. Germline CDR1 SGHRS, CDR2 YFSETQ. Trimming pared 0 bases from V and 5 bases from J, leaving 5 bases between. The DNA for the CDR3 is TGCGCCAGCAGCTTGGATGTGGAGACCCAGTACTTC. Its translation is CASSLDVETQYF.

The CDR3 bases are TGTGCCAGCAGTGTTTGGGCCAGCAACTTCAATCAGCCCCAGCATTTT. This codes for CASSVWASNFNQPQHF. This chain joins TRBV2 and TRBJ1-5; D call uncertain. Trimming cost V 4 bases and J 3 bases, with 16 bases left between them. CDR3 length: 16 residues. Per germline, CDR1 SNHLY and CDR2 FYNNEI.

The chain uses TRBV18 and TRBJ2-7; weak D call: TRBD1 (6 bases). CDR1 is KGHSH, CDR2 LQKENI, per germline. This CDR3 region has 15 residues. V shed 4 bases and J shed 0 bases, with 13 bases lying between them. The CDR3 protein is CASSRRGGVSYEQYV. DNA for the CDR3: TGTGCCAGCTCACGACGTGGGGGCGTCTCCTACGAGCAGTACGTC.

As DNA, the CDR3 is TGTGCCAGCTCACCGCAGCGCACCAAAGATACGCAGTATTTT. Encoded protein: CASSPQRTKDTQYF. The V gene is TRBV18, the J gene TRBJ2-3; D remains unclear. Germline values: CDR1 KGHSH, CDR2 LQKENI. The V end lost 3 bases, the J end lost 5 bases, and 12 bases lay between the germline ends. CDR3 length: 14 amino acids.

CDR3 in amino acids: CASSLRQGNTEAFF. The CDR3 nucleotides read TGTGCCAGCAGCTTAAGGCAGGGGAACACTGAAGCTTTCTTT. This rearrangement joins TRBV7-3 to TRBJ1-1; D might be TRBD1 (5 bases). Trimming shortened V by 1 base and J by 1 base, and 7 bases separated the two germline ends. CDR1 is SGHTA, CDR2 FQGTGA, per germline. The CDR3 has 14 residues. Full variable domain (rest looked up from reference TRBV7-3 and TRBJ1-1): GAGVSQTPSNKVTEKGKYVELRCDPISGHTALYWYRQSLGQGPEFLIYFQGTGAADDSGLPNDRFFAVRPEGSVSTLKIQRTERGDSAVYLCASSLRQGNTEAFFGQGTRLTVV.